Presented here are 18 T cell receptor beta chains from one specimen sequenced in a study of CD8+ T cells in alopecia areata. RNA was extracted and reverse transcribed into cDNA as the sequencing template. Here immunoSEQ multiplex PCR was the method, and the copy in TCRdb shows in-frame clones only, minus some. The repertoire has 100,000 to 150,000 clones, around 48% of them found once; the top ten carry more than 9%. The sequencing sample was made of NKG2D-low CD8+ T cells sorted from blood. The receptors come from a human donor with alopecia areata.

This chain connects TRBV6-1 to TRBJ2-6, with D maybe TRBD1 (7 bases). Germline assignment: CDR1 MNHNS and CDR2 SASEGT. This CDR3 is 18 amino acids long. V was clipped by 3 bases and J by 0 bases, with 15 bases between them. CDR3 nucleotide sequence: TGTGCCAGCAGTGACGGGGGACAGCCCTTCTCTGGGGCCAACGTCCTGACTTTC. Its translation: CASSDGGQPFSGANVLTF.

Concerning this clone itself: The same CDR3 can be traced to other DNA sequences in this sample. The chain carries TRBV29-1 and TRBJ1-2; tentatively, D is TRBD1 (5 bases). This CDR3 is 12 amino acids long. Between the trimmed V and J ends, which lost 6 bases and 3 bases, there was a span of 11 bases. The germline CDR1 and CDR2 sequences are SQVTM and ANQGSEA. The chain's CDR3 is CSVVGGDYGYTF. In DNA form, the CDR3 reads TGCAGCGTGGTCGGGGGGGACTATGGCTACACCTTC.

The CDR3 coding sequence is TGCAGCGTTGAATTAGCTACGGCGAACACTGAAGCTTTCTTT. It is translated as CSVELATANTEAFF. The chain joins TRBV29-1 to TRBJ1-1; D ambiguous. Germline V lookup: CDR1 SQVTM, CDR2 ANQGSEA. V lost 2 bases and J 1 base, leaving 11 bases between the germline ends. The CDR3 runs to 14 residues. Drawing the rest from reference TRBV29-1 and TRBJ1-1, the complete variable domain is SAVISQKPSRDICQRGTSLTIQCQVDSQVTMMFWYRQQPGQSLTLIATANQGSEATYESGFVIDKFPISRPNLTFSTLTVSNMSPEDSSIYLCSVELATANTEAFFGQGTRLTVV.

The chain is built from TRBV28 and TRBJ2-5; D ambiguous. The CDR3 is 14 residues long. Germline values: CDR1 MDHEN, CDR2 SYDVKM. With 2 bases removed from V and 5 bases from J, the gap between germline ends came to 12 bases. The DNA of the CDR3 is TGTGCCAGCAGTTTACAGGCCGACGATGAGACCCAGTACTTC. Protein sequence: CASSLQADDETQYF. The whole variable domain, filled in from reference TRBV28 and TRBJ2-5, reads DVKVTQSSRYLVKRTGEKVFLECVQDMDHENMFWYRQDPGLGLRLIYFSYDVKMKEKGDIPEGYSVSREKKERFSLILESASTNQTSMYLCASSLQADDETQYFGPGTRLLVL.

This chain links TRBV27 with TRBJ1-6, with 9 bases fitting TRBD1. Germline V CDR1 and CDR2: MNHEY, SMNVEV (reference sequence). This CDR3 contains 16 residues. With 5 bases clipped from V and 7 bases from J, the junction kept 9 bases outside the gene matches. As DNA, the CDR3 is TGTGCCAGCAGTCAATGGTCCGGGACAGGGAATTCACCCCTCCACTTT. Amino acid sequence: CASSQWSGTGNSPLHF.

CDR3 nucleotides: TGTGCCCAGTTCAGCTCTGGGGCCAACGTCCTGACTTTC. This translates into CAQFSSGANVLTF. This chain uses TRBV7-9 with TRBJ2-6; no clear D. This CDR3 is 13 amino acids long. With 11 bases removed from V and 0 bases from J, the gap between germline ends came to 8 bases. The germline CDR1 and CDR2 sequences are SEHNR and FQNEAQ (reference sequence).

The rearrangement links TRBV11-2 to TRBJ2-5, with 9 nucleotides matching TRBD2. The CDR3 is made up of 15 amino acids. Germline values: CDR1 SGHAT, CDR2 FQNNGV. V shed 2 bases, J shed 2 bases, and the junction held 3 bases outside the gene matches. CDR3 residues: CASSLNLAGQETQYF. CDR3 in DNA: TGTGCCAGCAGCTTAAATCTAGCGGGGCAAGAGACCCAGTACTTC.

In this sample, this clone turned up once. The J gene is TRBJ2-1, the V gene TRBV7-8; D ambiguous. Germline CDR1 SGHVS, CDR2 FQNEAQ. The CDR3 is 13 residues long. Trimming took 3 bases from V and 5 from J, leaving 8 bases between them. Here the CDR3 reads CASSFSRNNEQFF. The DNA of the CDR3 is TGTGCCAGCAGCTTCAGCCGGAACAATGAGCAGTTCTTC.

There are a few counts of this clone. This sequence joins TRBV7-2 and TRBJ2-7; D may be TRBD1 (5 bases). V dropped 5 bases and J dropped 3 bases, with 11 bases sitting between them. The CDR3 is made up of 13 amino acids. The V gene's germline CDR1 is SGHTA and CDR2 FQGNSA. For the CDR3, the DNA is TGTGCCAGCAGCCTCCTGACAGACTACGAGCAGTACTTC. The encoded protein is CASSLLTDYEQYF.

In its sample, this clone was seen a few times. This chain connects TRBV7-9 to TRBJ1-2; D possibly corresponds to TRBD1 (5 bases). The V gene lost 5 bases and the J gene lost 4 bases, with 17 bases spanning the gap. The V gene's germline CDR1 is SEHNR and CDR2 FQNEAQ (reference sequence). This CDR3 has 15 residues. The CDR3 loop is CASSRGDGPSYGYTF. DNA of the CDR3: TGTGCCAGCAGCAGAGGGGACGGGCCCAGCTATGGCTACACCTTC.

V is TRBV29-1 and J is TRBJ1-2; 10 bases align to TRBD1. CDR1 SQVTM and CDR2 ANQGSEA come from the germline V gene. With V trimmed by 0 bases and J by 5 bases, 6 bases remained unmatched. CDR3 length: 15 residues. As DNA, the CDR3 is TGCAGCGTTGAAGACACCCGGGACAGGGGATATGGCTACACCTTC. The encoded protein is CSVEDTRDRGYGYTF.

The V and J genes are TRBV29-1 and TRBJ2-7, with TRBD2 matching 14 bases. With 6 bases clipped from V and 3 bases from J, the junction kept 1 base outside the gene matches. CDR1 is SQVTM and CDR2 is ANQGSEA in the germline V gene. CDR3 length equals 13 residues. CDR3 sequence: CSVGLAGGYEQYF. The CDR3 DNA is TGCAGCGTCGGACTAGCGGGAGGCTACGAGCAGTACTTC.

The J gene is TRBJ1-6, the V gene TRBV5-6; D unclear. The V gene lost 0 bases and the J gene lost 7 bases, with 14 bases spanning the gap. The CDR3 totals 16 residues. Germline V lookup: CDR1 SGHDT, CDR2 YYEEEE. CDR3 amino acids: CASSLVAVGRNSPLHF. The CDR3 DNA follows: TGTGCCAGCAGCTTGGTGGCCGTTGGGAGAAATTCACCCCTCCACTTT.

This clone has more than one count but fewer than ten. The chain joins TRBV7-9 to TRBJ1-2; D gene ambiguous. CDR1 is SEHNR, CDR2 FQNEAQ, per germline (reference sequence). The CDR3 runs 12 residues. Trimming shortened V by 8 bases and J by 8 bases, and 15 bases separated the two germline ends. CDR3 sequence reads: CASLGSPRGYTF. CDR3 bases: TGTGCCAGCCTCGGGAGCCCGCGGGGCTACACCTTC.

The chain is built from TRBV2 and TRBJ2-1, with unresolved D. The CDR3 is made up of 11 amino acids. Trimming removed 1 base at V and 10 bases at J, with 5 bases between. From germline, CDR1 is SNHLY and CDR2 FYNNEI. This CDR3 is CASSEEMEQFF. The CDR3 coding sequence is TGTGCCAGCAGTGAAGAGATGGAGCAGTTCTTC.

The chain links TRBV4-1 to TRBJ1-6; the match to TRBD1 covers 8 bases. Per the germline V gene, CDR1 is MGHRA and CDR2 is YSYEKL. The length of the CDR3 is 15 residues. V lost 0 bases and J lost 11; bases outside the gene matches: 6. CDR3 amino acids: CASSQDSTGGAPLHF. The CDR3, as DNA: TGCGCCAGCAGCCAAGATAGCACAGGGGGGGCACCCCTCCACTTT.

As concerns this clone: The same CDR3 arises from other DNA sequences in this sample as well. V and J are TRBV30 and TRBJ2-7; D ambiguous. Trimming shortened V by 0 bases and J by 7 bases, and 7 bases separated the two germline ends. The CDR3 spans 11 residues. Germline CDR1 GTSNPN, CDR2 SVGIG (reference sequence). The CDR3 is CAWSVLGEQYF. The CDR3 DNA reads TGTGCCTGGAGTGTACTCGGAGAGCAGTACTTC.

This clone appeared a single time. J is TRBJ1-2 and V is TRBV9; 7 bases fit TRBD1. V gave up 0 bases and J gave up 4 bases; unmatched junction bases: 3. Looked up from germline, CDR1 is SGDLS and CDR2 is YYNGEE. The CDR3 consists of 14 residues. The CDR3 nucleotides are TGTGCCAGCAGCGTAGGTGGGACAGCCTATGGCTACACCTTC. Protein product: CASSVGGTAYGYTF.